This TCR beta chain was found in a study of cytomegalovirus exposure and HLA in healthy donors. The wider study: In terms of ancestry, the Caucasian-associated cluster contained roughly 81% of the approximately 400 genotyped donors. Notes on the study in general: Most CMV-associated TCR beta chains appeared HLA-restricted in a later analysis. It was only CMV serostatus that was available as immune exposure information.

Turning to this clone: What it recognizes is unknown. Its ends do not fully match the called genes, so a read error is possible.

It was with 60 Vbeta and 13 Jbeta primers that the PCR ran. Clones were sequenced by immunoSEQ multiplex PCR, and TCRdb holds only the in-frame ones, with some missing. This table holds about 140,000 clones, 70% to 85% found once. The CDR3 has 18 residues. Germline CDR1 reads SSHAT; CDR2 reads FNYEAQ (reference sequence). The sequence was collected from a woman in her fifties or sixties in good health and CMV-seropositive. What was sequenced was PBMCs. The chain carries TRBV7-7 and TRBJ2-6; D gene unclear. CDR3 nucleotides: TGTGCTAGCAGCCCGAGCCGCCAAAGAAGCTCTGGGGCCAACGTCCTGACTTTC. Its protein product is CASSPSRQRSSGANVLTF. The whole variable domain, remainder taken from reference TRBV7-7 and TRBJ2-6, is GAGVSQSPRYKVTKRGQDVTLRCDPISSHATLYWYQQALGQGPEFLTYFNYEAQPDKSGLPSDRFSAERPEGSISTLTIQRTEQRDSAMYRCASSPSRQRSSGANVLTFGAGSRLTVL.